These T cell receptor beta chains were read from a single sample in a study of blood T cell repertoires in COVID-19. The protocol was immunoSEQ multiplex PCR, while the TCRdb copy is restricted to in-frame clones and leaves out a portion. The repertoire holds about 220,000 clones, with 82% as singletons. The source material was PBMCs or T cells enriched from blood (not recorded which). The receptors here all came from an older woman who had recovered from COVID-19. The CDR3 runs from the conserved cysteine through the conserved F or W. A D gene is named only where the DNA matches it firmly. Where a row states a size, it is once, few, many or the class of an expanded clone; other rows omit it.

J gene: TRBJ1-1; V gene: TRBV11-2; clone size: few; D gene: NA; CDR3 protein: CASSLQEGLEAFF; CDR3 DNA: TGTGCCAGCAGCTTACAGGAGGGTTTAGAAGCTTTCTTT
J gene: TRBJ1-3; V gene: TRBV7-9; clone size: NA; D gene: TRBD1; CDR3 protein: CASSLGQGEVNTIYF; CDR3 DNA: TGTGCCAGCAGCTTGGGACAGGGTGAGGTAAACACCATATATTTT
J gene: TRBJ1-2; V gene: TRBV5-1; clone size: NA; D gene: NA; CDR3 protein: CASSLGQANYGYTF; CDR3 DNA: TGCGCCAGCAGCTTGGGACAGGCTAACTATGGCTACACCTTC
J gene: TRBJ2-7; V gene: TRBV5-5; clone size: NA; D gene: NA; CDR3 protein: CASSWGPASYEQYF; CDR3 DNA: TGTGCCAGCAGCTGGGGGCCCGCCTCCTACGAGCAGTACTTC
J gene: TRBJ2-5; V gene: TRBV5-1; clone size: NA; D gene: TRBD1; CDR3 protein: CASSISGTAQETQYF; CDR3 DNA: TGCGCCAGCAGCATCTCCGGGACAGCTCAAGAGACCCAGTACTTC
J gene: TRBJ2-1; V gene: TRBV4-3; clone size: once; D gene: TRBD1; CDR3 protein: CASSHDRVPYNEQFF; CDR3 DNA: TGCGCCAGCAGCCATGACAGGGTCCCCTACAATGAGCAGTTCTTC
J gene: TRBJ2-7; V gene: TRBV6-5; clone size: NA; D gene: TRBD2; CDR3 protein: CASTIRGLAGGEQYF; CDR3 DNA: TGTGCCAGCACCATACGAGGGCTAGCGGGGGGCGAGCAGTACTTC
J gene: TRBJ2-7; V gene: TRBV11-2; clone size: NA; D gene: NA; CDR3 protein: CASSLAREQYEQYF; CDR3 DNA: TGTGCCAGCAGCTTAGCCAGGGAACAATACGAGCAGTACTTC
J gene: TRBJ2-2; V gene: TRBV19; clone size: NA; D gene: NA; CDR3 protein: CASSIGERVNTGELFF; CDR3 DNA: TGTGCCAGTAGTATAGGTGAGCGCGTGAACACCGGGGAGCTGTTTTTT
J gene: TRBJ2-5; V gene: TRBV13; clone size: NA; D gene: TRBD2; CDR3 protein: CASSLREGETQYF; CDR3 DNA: TGTGCCAGCAGCCTAAGGGAGGGGGAGACCCAGTACTTC
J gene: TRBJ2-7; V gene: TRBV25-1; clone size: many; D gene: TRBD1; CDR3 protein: CASSEAGGYEQYF; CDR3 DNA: TGTGCCAGCAGTGAGGCAGGGGGCTACGAGCAGTACTTC
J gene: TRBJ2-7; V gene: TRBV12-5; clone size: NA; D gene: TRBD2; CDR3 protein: CASGRGGTDYYEQYF; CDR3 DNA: TGTGCTAGTGGTCGCGGGGGGACCGATTACTACGAGCAGTACTTC
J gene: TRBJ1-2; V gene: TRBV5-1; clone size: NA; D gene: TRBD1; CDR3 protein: CASSLLTGGANGYTF; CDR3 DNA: TGCGCCAGCAGCTTGTTAACAGGGGGCGCAAATGGCTACACCTTC
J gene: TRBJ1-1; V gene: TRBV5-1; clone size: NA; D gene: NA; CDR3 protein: CASSLRGRGTEAFF; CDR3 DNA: TGCGCCAGCAGCTTGCGAGGGCGCGGAACTGAAGCTTTCTTT
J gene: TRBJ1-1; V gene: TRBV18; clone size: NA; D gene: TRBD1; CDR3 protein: CASSPDRGAEAFF; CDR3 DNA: TGTGCCAGCTCCCCGGACAGGGGCGCTGAAGCTTTCTTT
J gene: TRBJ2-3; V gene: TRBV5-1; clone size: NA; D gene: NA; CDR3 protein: CASSLGGQSTDTQYF; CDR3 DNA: TGCGCCAGCAGCTTGGGGGGACAAAGCACAGATACGCAGTATTTT
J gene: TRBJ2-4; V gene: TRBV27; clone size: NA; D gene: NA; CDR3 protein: CASREHAAEYF; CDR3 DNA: TGTGCCAGCAGGGAGCATGCCGCGGAGTACTTC
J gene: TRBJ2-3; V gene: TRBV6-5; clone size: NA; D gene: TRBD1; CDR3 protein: CASSDGTVLTDTQYF; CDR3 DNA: TGTGCCAGCAGCGACGGGACAGTGTTAACAGATACGCAGTATTTT
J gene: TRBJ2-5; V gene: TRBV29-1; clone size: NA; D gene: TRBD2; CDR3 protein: CSVLLAGGETQYF; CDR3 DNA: TGCAGCGTTCTCCTAGCGGGGGGAGAGACCCAGTACTTC
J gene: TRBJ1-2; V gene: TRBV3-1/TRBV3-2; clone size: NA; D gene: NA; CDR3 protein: CASSPRGGAVHYGYTF; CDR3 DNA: TGTGCCAGCAGCCCCAGAGGGGGGGCCGTCCACTATGGCTACACCTTC
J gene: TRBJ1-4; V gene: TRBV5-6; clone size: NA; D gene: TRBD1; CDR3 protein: CASSRTGTNEKLFF; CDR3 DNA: TGTGCCAGCAGCCGGACAGGAACTAATGAAAAACTGTTTTTT
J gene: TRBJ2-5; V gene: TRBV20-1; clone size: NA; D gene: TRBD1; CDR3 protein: CSARDSRTQYF; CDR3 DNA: TGCAGTGCTCGGGACAGTCGGACCCAGTACTTC
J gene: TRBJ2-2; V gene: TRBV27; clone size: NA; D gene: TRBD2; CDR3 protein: CASSRLAGAANTGELFF; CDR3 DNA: TGTGCCAGCAGCAGACTAGCGGGGGCCGCGAACACCGGGGAGCTGTTTTTT
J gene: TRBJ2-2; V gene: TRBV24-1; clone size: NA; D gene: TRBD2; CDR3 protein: CATSDPGLAKRGDTGELFF; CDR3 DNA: TGTGCCACCAGTGATCCGGGACTAGCGAAAAGGGGAGACACCGGGGAGCTGTTTTTT
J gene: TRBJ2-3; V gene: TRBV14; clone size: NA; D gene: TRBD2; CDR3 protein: CASSHIAGRGTDTQYF; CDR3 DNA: TGTGCCAGCAGCCATATAGCGGGTCGTGGCACAGATACGCAGTATTTT
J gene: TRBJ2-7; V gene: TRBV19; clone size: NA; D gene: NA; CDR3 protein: CASSGVSEQYF; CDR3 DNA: TGTGCCAGTAGCGGGGTGAGCGAGCAGTACTTC
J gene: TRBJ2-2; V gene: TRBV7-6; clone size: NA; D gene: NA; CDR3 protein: CASSLGQARTGELFF; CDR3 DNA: TGTGCCAGCAGCTTAGGGCAGGCCAGGACCGGGGAGCTGTTTTTT
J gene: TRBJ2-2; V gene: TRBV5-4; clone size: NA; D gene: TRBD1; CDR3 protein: CASSSWGDRGLSGELFF; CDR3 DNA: TGTGCCAGCAGTTCTTGGGGGGACAGGGGGCTTAGCGGGGAGCTGTTTTTT
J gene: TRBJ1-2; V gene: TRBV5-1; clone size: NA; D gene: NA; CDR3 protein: CASSLEGISYGYTF; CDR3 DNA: TGCGCCAGCAGCTTGGAGGGGATTAGCTATGGCTACACCTTC
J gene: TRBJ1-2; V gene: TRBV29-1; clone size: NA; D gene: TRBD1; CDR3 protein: CSVGGVAGQGAGYTF; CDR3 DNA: TGCAGCGTTGGAGGGGTCGCGGGACAGGGGGCGGGCTACACCTTC
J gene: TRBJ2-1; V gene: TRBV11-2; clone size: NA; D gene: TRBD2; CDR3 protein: CASSESGRAHEQFF; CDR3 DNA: TGTGCCAGCAGCGAAAGCGGGAGGGCCCATGAGCAGTTCTTC
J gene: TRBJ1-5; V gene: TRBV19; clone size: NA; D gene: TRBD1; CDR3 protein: CASSIFQGQINQPQHF; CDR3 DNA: TGTGCCAGTAGTATTTTTCAGGGACAGATAAATCAGCCCCAGCATTTT
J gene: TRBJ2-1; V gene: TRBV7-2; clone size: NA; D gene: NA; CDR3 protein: CASSPMDSYNEQFF; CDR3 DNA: TGTGCCAGCAGCCCGATGGACAGTTACAATGAGCAGTTCTTC
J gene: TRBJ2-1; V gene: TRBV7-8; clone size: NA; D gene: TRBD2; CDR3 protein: CASSLDGGAGNEQFF; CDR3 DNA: TGTGCCAGCAGCTTAGACGGGGGGGCCGGCAATGAGCAGTTCTTC
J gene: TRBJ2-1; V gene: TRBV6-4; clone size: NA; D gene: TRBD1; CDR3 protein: CASSLDRDSRYNEQFF; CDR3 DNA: TGTGCCAGCAGTCTGGACAGGGACAGCCGCTACAATGAGCAGTTCTTC
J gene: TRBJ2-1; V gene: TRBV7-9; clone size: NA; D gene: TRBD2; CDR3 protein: CASSLYSGGTNEQFF; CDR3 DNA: TGTGCCAGCAGCCTCTATAGCGGGGGGACCAATGAGCAGTTCTTC
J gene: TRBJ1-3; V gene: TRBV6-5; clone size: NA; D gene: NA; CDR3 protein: CASRTGISGNTIYF; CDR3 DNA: TGTGCCAGCAGGACAGGTATCTCTGGAAACACCATATATTTT